The TCR beta chain described here comes from a study of T cell changes during pregnancy in multiple sclerosis. Repertoires were generated with immunoSEQ multiplex PCR, while TCRdb's copy carries only in-frame clones and drops some. The sample carries about 36,000 clones, 90% to 95% recorded once. The CDR3 sequence is 13 residues long. The trim removed 8 bases at V and 6 bases at J, leaving 7 bases unmatched. From germline, CDR1 is SNHLY and CDR2 FYNNEI. This TCR derives from a female donor with multiple sclerosis, enrolled in a pregnancy study. The sample was CD4+ T cells from peripheral blood mononuclear cells, taken in the first trimester of pregnancy. This rearrangement joins TRBV2 to TRBJ2-1; 7 bases agree with TRBD1. The CDR3: CASGRGLSNEQFF. The CDR3, as DNA: TGTGCCAGCGGTAGGGGGCTAAGCAATGAGCAGTTCTTC.